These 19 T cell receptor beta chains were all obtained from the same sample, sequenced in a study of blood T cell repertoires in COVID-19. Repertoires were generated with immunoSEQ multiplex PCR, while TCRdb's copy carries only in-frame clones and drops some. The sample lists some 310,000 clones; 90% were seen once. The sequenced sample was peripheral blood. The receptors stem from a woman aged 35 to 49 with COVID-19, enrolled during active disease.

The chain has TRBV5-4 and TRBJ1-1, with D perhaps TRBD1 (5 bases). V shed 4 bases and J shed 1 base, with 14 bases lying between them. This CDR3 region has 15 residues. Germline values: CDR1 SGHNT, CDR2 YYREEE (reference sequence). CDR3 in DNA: TGTGCCAGCAGCCACGGAGGGGTAAGGAACACTGAAGCTTTCTTT. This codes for CASSHGGVRNTEAFF.

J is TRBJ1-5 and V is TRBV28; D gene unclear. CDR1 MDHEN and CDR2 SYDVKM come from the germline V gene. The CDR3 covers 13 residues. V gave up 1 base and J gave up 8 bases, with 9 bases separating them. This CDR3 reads CASSLSGREPQHF. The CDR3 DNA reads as TGTGCCAGCAGTTTATCCGGGAGGGAGCCCCAGCATTTT.

The CDR3 spells CASRGGTFYGYTF. Here the CDR3 DNA reads TGCGCCAGCCGGGGGGGGACCTTCTATGGCTACACCTTC. This chain links TRBV23-1 with TRBJ1-2, with a possible D match to TRBD1 (5 bases). TRBV23-1 falls under the ORF class, with uncertain function. The V and J ends lost 8 bases and 4 bases respectively, with 14 bases between them. The CDR3 spans 13 residues.

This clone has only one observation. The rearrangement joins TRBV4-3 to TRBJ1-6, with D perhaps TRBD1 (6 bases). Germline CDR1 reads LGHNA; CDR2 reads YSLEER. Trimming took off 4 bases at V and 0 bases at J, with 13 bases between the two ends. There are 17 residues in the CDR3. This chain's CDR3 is CASSRNGQSSYNSPLHF. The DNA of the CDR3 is TGCGCCAGCAGCCGGAATGGACAGAGCTCCTATAATTCACCCCTCCACTTT.

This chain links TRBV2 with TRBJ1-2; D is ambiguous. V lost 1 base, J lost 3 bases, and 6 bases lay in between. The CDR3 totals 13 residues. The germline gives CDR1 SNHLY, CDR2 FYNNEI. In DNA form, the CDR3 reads TGTGCCAGCAGTGAAGACGGTTACTATGGCTACACCTTC. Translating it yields CASSEDGYYGYTF.

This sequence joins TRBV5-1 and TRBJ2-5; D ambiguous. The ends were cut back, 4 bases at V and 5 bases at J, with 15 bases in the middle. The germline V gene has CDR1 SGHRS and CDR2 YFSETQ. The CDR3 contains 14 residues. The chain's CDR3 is CASSPAPETETQYF. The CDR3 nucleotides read TGCGCCAGCAGCCCGGCTCCCGAGACTGAGACCCAGTACTTC.

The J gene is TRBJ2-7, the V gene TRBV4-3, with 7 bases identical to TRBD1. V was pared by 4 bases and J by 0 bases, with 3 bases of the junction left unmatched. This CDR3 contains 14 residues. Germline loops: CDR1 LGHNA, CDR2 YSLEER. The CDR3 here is CASSLDRSSYEQYF. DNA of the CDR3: TGCGCCAGCAGCCTGGACAGGAGCTCCTACGAGCAGTACTTC.

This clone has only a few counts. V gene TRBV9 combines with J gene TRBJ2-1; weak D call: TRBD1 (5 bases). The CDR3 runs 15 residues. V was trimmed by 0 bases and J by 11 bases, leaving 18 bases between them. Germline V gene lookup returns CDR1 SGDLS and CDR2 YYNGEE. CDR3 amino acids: CASSVGRTSDRKQFF. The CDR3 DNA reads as TGTGCCAGCAGCGTAGGTAGGACATCTGATAGGAAGCAGTTCTTC. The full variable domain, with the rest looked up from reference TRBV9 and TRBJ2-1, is DSGVTQTPKHLITATGQRVTLRCSPRSGDLSVYWYQQSLDQGLQFLIQYYNGEERAKGNILERFSAQQFPDLHSELNLSSLELGDSALYFCASSVGRTSDRKQFFGPGTRLTVL.

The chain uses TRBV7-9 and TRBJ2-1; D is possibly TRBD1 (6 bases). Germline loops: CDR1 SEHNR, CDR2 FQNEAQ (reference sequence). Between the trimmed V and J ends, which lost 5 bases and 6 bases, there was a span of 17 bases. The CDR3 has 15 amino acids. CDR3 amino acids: CASSGARTRGNEQFF. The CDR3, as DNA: TGTGCCAGCAGCGGGGCCCGGACCAGGGGCAATGAGCAGTTCTTC.

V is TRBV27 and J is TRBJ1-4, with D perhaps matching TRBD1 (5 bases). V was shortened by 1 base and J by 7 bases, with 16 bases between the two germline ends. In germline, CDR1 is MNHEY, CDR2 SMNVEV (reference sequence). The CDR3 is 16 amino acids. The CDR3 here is CASSLWTGGGAEKLFF. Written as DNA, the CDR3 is TGTGCCAGCAGTTTATGGACCGGGGGAGGGGCTGAAAAACTGTTTTTT.

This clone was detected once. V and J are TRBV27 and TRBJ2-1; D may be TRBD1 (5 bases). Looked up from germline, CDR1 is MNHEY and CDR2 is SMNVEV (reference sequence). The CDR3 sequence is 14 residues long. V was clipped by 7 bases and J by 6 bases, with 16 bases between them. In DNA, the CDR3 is TGTGCCAGCACCAAAGGGGTGAATTTCAATGAGCAGTTCTTC. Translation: CASTKGVNFNEQFF.

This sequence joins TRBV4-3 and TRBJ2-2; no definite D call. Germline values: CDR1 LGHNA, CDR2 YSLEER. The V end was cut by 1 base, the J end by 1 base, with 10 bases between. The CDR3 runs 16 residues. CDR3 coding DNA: TGCGCCAGCAGCCAAGGAAGTACCAGGAACACCGGGGAGCTGTTTTTT. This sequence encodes CASSQGSTRNTGELFF.

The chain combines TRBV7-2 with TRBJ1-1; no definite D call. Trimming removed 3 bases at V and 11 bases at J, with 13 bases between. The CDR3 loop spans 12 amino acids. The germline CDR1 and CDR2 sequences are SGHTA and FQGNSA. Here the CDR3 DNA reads TGTGCCAGCAGCTTGTACGGGATTTATGCTTTCTTT. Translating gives CASSLYGIYAFF.

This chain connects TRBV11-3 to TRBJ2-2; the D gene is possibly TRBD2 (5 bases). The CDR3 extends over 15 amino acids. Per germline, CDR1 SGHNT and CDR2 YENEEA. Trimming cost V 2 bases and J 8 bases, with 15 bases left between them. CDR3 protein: CASSLLAPPEGELFF. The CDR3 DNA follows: TGTGCCAGCAGCTTACTAGCACCCCCTGAGGGGGAGCTGTTTTTT.

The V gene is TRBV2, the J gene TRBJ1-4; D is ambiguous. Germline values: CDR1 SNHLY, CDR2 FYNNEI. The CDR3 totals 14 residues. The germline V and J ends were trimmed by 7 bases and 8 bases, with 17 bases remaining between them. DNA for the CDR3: TGTGCCAGCAAGTCCCGGGAAAGGCGCGAAAAACTGTTTTTT. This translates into CASKSRERREKLFF.

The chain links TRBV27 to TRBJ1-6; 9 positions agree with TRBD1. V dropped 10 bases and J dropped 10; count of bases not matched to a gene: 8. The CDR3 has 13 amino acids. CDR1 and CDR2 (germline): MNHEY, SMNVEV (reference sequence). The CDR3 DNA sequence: TGTGCCACCAGACAGGGGGTCGGGTCACCCCTCCACTTT. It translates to CATRQGVGSPLHF.

CDR3 protein: CASSRGTGSTEAFF. The CDR3 DNA follows: TGTGCCAGCAGCAGAGGGACAGGGAGCACTGAAGCTTTCTTT. The gene calls are TRBV5-4 and TRBJ1-1; 9 bases agree with TRBD1. The CDR3 is 14 residues long. V shed 4 bases, J shed 4 bases, and the junction held 5 bases outside the gene matches. Looked up from germline, CDR1 is SGHNT and CDR2 is YYREEE (reference sequence). The entire variable domain, with the rest obtained from reference TRBV5-4 and TRBJ1-1, is as follows: ETGVTQSPTHLIKTRGQQVTLRCSSQSGHNTVSWYQQALGQGPQFIFQYYREEENGRGNFPPRFSGLQFPNYSSELNVNALELDDSALYLCASSRGTGSTEAFFGQGTRLTVV.

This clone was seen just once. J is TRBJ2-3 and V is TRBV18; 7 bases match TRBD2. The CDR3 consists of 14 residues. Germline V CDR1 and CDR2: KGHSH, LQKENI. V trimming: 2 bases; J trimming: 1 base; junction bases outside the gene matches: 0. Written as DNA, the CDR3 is TGTGCCAGCTCACCAACTAGCGGCACAGATACGCAGTATTTT. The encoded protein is CASSPTSGTDTQYF.

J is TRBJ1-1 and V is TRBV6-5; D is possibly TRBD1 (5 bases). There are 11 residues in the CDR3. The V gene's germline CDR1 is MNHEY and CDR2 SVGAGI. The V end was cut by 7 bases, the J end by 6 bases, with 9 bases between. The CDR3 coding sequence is TGTGCCAGCATAGGGGTATCTGAAGCTTTCTTT. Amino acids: CASIGVSEAFF.